The 25 T cell receptor beta chains presented below share a single source sample, sequenced in a study of CXCR3-negative and CXCR3-positive naive CD8 T cells. General study results and limits: CXCR3-expressing naive cells carried TRB CDR3s more hydrophobic than those of CXCR3-negative naive cells.

Their cognate antigens are unknown. The libraries of TRB cDNA were constructed through 5' RACE using UMI labels. TCRdb processed the 5' RACE reads again and assigns one entry to each CDR3 protein, with no DNA. The table for this sample gives 150,000 or so distinct CDR3 sequences. The sample comprised naive CXCR3+ CD8+ T cells from blood. Subset given: CD45RO-CCR7+CD27+CD95- naive CD8+ T cells expressing CXCR3 (TNR3+). The receptors come from a human donor in good health. Some clones in this sample may be carry-over from other donors' samples.

The chain recombines TRBV20-1 with TRBJ1-5; TCRdb lists TRBD1, though no DNA is available to test this call. Per the germline V gene, CDR1 is DFQATT and CDR2 is SNEGSKA (reference sequence). This CDR3 region has 16 residues. This chain's CDR3 is CSARDEGRGAGQPQHF.

The V gene is TRBV7-9, the J gene TRBJ2-7. This CDR3 is built from 15 residues. CDR1 and CDR2 (germline): SEHNR, FQNEAQ (reference sequence). CDR3 protein: CASSSGRSETYEQYF.

The chain links TRBV6-2 or TRBV6-3 to TRBJ2-2; the D gene TCRdb calls, TRBD2, cannot be checked with no DNA. CDR3 length: 14 amino acids. Germline CDR1 reads MNHEY; CDR2 reads SVGEGT. CDR3 sequence: CASSPPLDTGELFF.

J is TRBJ1-2 and V is TRBV20-1; TCRdb picks TRBD1, but there is no DNA to check that call. CDR1 and CDR2 (germline): DFQATT, SNEGSKA (reference sequence). This CDR3 spans 16 amino acids. This CDR3 reads CSAPPVMGGRMKGYTF.

This sequence joins TRBV5-4 and TRBJ2-1; the D call from TCRdb, TRBD2, cannot be confirmed without DNA. Germline V gene sequence: CDR1 SGHNT, CDR2 YYREEE (reference sequence). This CDR3 contains 17 residues. The CDR3 spells CASSFSGLAGSDNEQFF. The full variable domain, rest sourced from reference TRBV5-4 and TRBJ2-1, is ETGVTQSPTHLIKTRGQQVTLRCSSQSGHNTVSWYQQALGQGPQFIFQYYREEENGRGNFPPRFSGLQFPNYSSELNVNALELDDSALYLCASSFSGLAGSDNEQFFGPGTRLTVL.

The rearrangement uses TRBV5-4 and TRBJ1-1; the TRBD1 assignment by TCRdb is unverifiable without DNA. Germline V CDR1 and CDR2: SGHNT, YYREEE (reference sequence). The CDR3 length is 14 residues. The CDR3 region is CASSTRGAGTEAFF.

The chain links TRBV7-9 to TRBJ1-2; TCRdb lists TRBD1, though no DNA is available to test this call. CDR1 and CDR2 from the germline V gene are SEHNR and FQNEAQ (reference sequence). The CDR3 runs 15 residues. This chain's CDR3 is CASSLLDRGSGGYTF.

This chain joins TRBV6-5 and TRBJ1-2. The germline gives CDR1 MNHEY, CDR2 SVGAGI. CDR3 size: 13 residues. The CDR3 loop is CASSYQFNYGYTF.

The rearrangement joins TRBV9 to TRBJ2-1; TCRdb's assignment of TRBD2 cannot be checked, as there is no DNA. This CDR3 contains 16 residues. Per germline, CDR1 SGDLS and CDR2 YYNGEE. The CDR3 here is CASSVEGGETYNEQFF.

This chain connects TRBV7-9 to TRBJ2-3; TCRdb reports TRBD1, a call that lacks DNA to check it against. The CDR3 extends over 13 amino acids. Germline V gene data show CDR1 as SEHNR and CDR2 as FQNEAQ (reference sequence). The CDR3 spells CASLHRQGANQYF.

J is TRBJ2-2 and V is TRBV15; the TCRdb call, TRBD2, lacks DNA for checking. The germline V gene has CDR1 LNHNV and CDR2 YYDKDF (reference sequence). The CDR3 sequence is 15 residues long. CDR3: CATSRDGPEAGELFF.

V gene TRBV4-3 combines with J gene TRBJ2-7. Per the germline V gene, CDR1 is LGHNA and CDR2 is YSLEER. This CDR3 is built from 15 residues. CDR3: CASSQDSGRSYEQYF.

The rearrangement links TRBV29-1 to TRBJ1-2. CDR1 is SQVTM and CDR2 is ANQGSEA in the germline V gene. The CDR3 consists of 11 residues. CDR3 loop: CSVTDNYGYTF.

The chain is built from TRBV4-3 and TRBJ1-2; TCRdb designates TRBD1, a call that cannot be tested without DNA. CDR1 and CDR2 from the germline V gene are LGHNA and YSLEER. This CDR3 spans 15 amino acids. This CDR3 is CASSQVLGQGDGYTF.

The chain joins TRBV4-3 to TRBJ2-7; no DNA is available, so the TRBD2 call from TCRdb remains unchecked. This CDR3 region has 15 residues. Germline V gene data show CDR1 as LGHNA and CDR2 as YSLEER. The CDR3 loop is CASSQVIAGVYEQYF.

The chain employs TRBV29-1 and TRBJ2-2; the D call of TRBD1 rests on TCRdb alone, since no DNA is present to check it. CDR3 length equals 14 residues. Germline CDR1 SQVTM, CDR2 ANQGSEA. The CDR3 is CSVVIGGRTGELFF.

This chain uses TRBV5-5 with TRBJ2-2; TCRdb lists TRBD1, though no DNA is available to test this call. The CDR3 runs 15 residues. The germline V gene has CDR1 SGHKS and CDR2 YYEKEE (reference sequence). The chain's CDR3 is CASTGEILRTGELFF.

V usage is TRBV7-2 and J usage is TRBJ2-1. The CDR3 is 12 residues long. Germline values: CDR1 SGHTA, CDR2 FQGNSA. CDR3 in amino acids: CASSFWDNEQFF.

This sequence joins TRBV5-1 and TRBJ2-1; with no DNA, the TCRdb D assignment of TRBD2 cannot be verified. This CDR3 is built from 19 residues. Looked up from germline, CDR1 is SGHRS and CDR2 is YFSETQ. The CDR3 here is CASSQGLAGGRSSYNDQFF. The full variable domain, with the rest looked up from reference TRBV5-1 and TRBJ2-1, is KAGVTQTPRYLIKTRGQQVTLSCSPISGHRSVSWYQQTPGQGLQFLFEYFSETQRNKGNFPGRFSGRQFSNSRSEMNVSTLELGDSALYLCASSQGLAGGRSSYNDQFFGPGTRLTVL.

V and J are TRBV11-3 and TRBJ1-1; TCRdb indicates TRBD1, and absent DNA this call remains unverified. This CDR3 spans 13 amino acids. The germline gives CDR1 SGHNT, CDR2 YENEEA. The CDR3 sequence is CASSDREGTEAFF.

The chain uses TRBV4-1 and TRBJ1-5; the D call of TRBD1 rests on TCRdb alone, since no DNA is present to check it. Germline-derived CDR1 and CDR2 are MGHRA and YSYEKL. The length of the CDR3 is 16 residues. This chain's CDR3 is CASSAIAGTGRQPQHF.

The gene calls are TRBV12-2 and TRBJ2-7; TCRdb's D call of TRBD1 is untestable without DNA. TRBV12-2 is given as a pseudogene. The CDR3 has 16 amino acids. CDR3 region: CASRPEPGQGGNEQYF.

The chain links TRBV28 to TRBJ2-3; TCRdb designates TRBD2, a call that cannot be tested without DNA. The V gene's germline CDR1 is MDHEN and CDR2 SYDVKM. The CDR3 sequence is 17 residues long. CDR3 amino acids: CASSFLAEPVGTDTQYF.

The V and J genes are TRBV12-3 or TRBV12-4 and TRBJ2-5; TCRdb gives TRBD2 as the D gene, but with no DNA this cannot be confirmed. The CDR3 runs to 17 residues. CDR3 sequence: CASSFWTSGGAQETQYF.

This chain's CDR3 is CASSLDLGVAYEQYF. V and J are TRBV5-1 and TRBJ2-7. Germline V gives CDR1 SGHRS, CDR2 YFSETQ. The CDR3 consists of 15 residues.